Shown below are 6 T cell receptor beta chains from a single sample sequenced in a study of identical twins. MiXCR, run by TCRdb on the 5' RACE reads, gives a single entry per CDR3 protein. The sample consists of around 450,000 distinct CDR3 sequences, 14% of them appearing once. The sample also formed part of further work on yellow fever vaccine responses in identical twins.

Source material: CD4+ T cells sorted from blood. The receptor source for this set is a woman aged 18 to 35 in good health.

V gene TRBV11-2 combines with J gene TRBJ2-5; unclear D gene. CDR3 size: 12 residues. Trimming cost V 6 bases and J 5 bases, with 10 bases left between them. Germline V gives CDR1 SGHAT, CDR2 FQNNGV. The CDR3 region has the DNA TGTGCCAGCAGGCACTCATCGGAGACCCAGTACTTC. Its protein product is CASRHSSETQYF.

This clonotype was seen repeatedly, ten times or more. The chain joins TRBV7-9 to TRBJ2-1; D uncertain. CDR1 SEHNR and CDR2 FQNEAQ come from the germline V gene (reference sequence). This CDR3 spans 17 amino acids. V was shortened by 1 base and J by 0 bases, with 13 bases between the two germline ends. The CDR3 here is CASSLGRTASSYNEQFF. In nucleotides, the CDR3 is TGTGCCAGCAGCTTAGGAAGGACGGCGAGCTCCTACAATGAGCAGTTCTTC.

The CDR3 DNA reads TGTGCCACCAGTAAGAGGGCCGGGGAGCTGTTTTTT. This gives the protein CATSKRAGELFF. This chain links TRBV24-1 with TRBJ2-2; TRBD2 might be the D (5 bases). With 6 bases removed from V and 6 bases from J, the gap between germline ends came to 7 bases. Per germline, CDR1 KGHDR and CDR2 SFDVKD. The CDR3 is 12 amino acids.

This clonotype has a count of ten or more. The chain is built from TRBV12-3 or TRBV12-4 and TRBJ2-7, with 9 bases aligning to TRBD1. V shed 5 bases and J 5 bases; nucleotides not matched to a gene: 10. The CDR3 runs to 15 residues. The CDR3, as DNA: TGTGCCAGCAGTCAATTACAGGGGGCGGGGAACGAGCAGTACTTC. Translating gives CASSQLQGAGNEQYF.

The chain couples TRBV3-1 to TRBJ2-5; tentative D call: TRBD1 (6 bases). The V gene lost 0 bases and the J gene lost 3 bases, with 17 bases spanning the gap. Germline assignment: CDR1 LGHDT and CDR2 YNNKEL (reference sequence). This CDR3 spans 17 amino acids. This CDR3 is CASSQERGGVPKETQYF. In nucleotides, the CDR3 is TGTGCCAGCAGCCAAGAACGTGGGGGCGTCCCGAAAGAGACCCAGTACTTC.

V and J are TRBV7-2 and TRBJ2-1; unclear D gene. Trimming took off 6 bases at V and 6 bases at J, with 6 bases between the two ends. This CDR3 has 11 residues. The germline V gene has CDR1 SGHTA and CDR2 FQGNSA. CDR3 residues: CASSNPNEQFF. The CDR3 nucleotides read TGTGCCAGCAGTAACCCCAATGAGCAGTTCTTC.